This T cell receptor (beta chain) was recorded in a study of T cells after yellow fever vaccination. Study-level information: It was SMART-Seq v4 Ultra Low Input that prepared the fractions with low cell numbers.

Findings and limits, study-wide: In post-booster samples, most primary-vaccination clones reappeared (about 96% CD4, over 70% CD8). FACS-sorted repertoires could contain abundant clonotypes contaminating from the bulk population. Overall, a small share of clonotypes was seen in both CD4 and CD8 compartments.

Germline-derived CDR1 and CDR2 are DFQATT and SNEGSKA (reference sequence). This CDR3 has 15 residues. Between the trimmed V and J ends, which lost 1 base and 0 bases, there was a span of 10 bases. In this sample, this clonotype turned up a few times. Its antigen is not known. TCRdb independently ran MiXCR on the 5' RACE reads; one entry per CDR3 protein. The sample shows around 550,000 distinct CDR3 sequences, about 19% of them seen only once. The rearrangement uses TRBV20-1 and TRBJ1-5; D not resolved. Specimen: PBMCs, collected 15 days after the yellow fever booster vaccination. This TCR was sampled from a man in his thirties or forties who received the YFV17D yellow fever vaccine. The CDR3 DNA sequence: TGCAGTGCTAGAGTCCCGGAAGATAGCAATCAGCCCCAGCATTTT. Amino acid sequence: CSARVPEDSNQPQHF.